The 20 T cell receptor beta chains in this list originate from one sample, sequenced in a study of OX40 agonist ivuxolimab in advanced cancers. Profiled with immunoSEQ multiplex PCR; TCRdb holds only in-frame clones, not every one. Of tens of thousands of clones listed, about 85% are singletons. This material consisted of CD4+ or CD8+ T cells sorted from blood, taken in a trial of the OX40 agonist ivuxolimab. These receptors were collected from an adult with an advanced solid tumor such as melanoma, head and neck, liver or kidney cancer.

The chain carries TRBV9 and TRBJ2-7, with TRBD1 matching over 7 bases. Trimming took 0 bases from V and 4 from J; bases not matched to a gene: 7. CDR1 and CDR2 (germline): SGDLS, YYNGEE. The CDR3 is made up of 15 amino acids. CDR3 loop: CASSVGPGQLYEQYF. CDR3 sequence (DNA): TGTGCCAGCAGCGTAGGGCCGGGACAGTTATACGAGCAGTACTTC.

This CDR3 is CASSLGSIIETQYF. Here the CDR3 DNA reads TGTGCCAGCAGCTTAGGTAGTATCATCGAGACCCAGTACTTC. The rearrangement joins TRBV11-2 to TRBJ2-5; D unclear. Germline lookup yields CDR1 SGHAT and CDR2 FQNNGV. V was shortened by 1 base and J by 5 bases, with 11 bases between the two germline ends. CDR3 size: 14 residues. Based on the CDR3 plus reference TRBV11-2 and TRBJ2-5, the full variable domain is EAGVAQSPRYKIIEKRQSVAFWCNPISGHATLYWYQQILGQGPKLLIQFQNNGVVDDSQLPKDRFSAERLKGVDSTLKIQPAKLEDSAVYLCASSLGSIIETQYFGPGTRLLVL.

The chain recombines TRBV16 with TRBJ1-5, with D possibly TRBD1 on 6 matching bases. The length of the CDR3 is 15 residues. Trimming left V 2 bases short and J 4 bases short, with 12 bases between. Germline V lookup: CDR1 KGHSY, CDR2 FQNENV. The CDR3 sequence: CASSQQGSKNQPQHF. CDR3 nucleotides: TGTGCCAGCAGCCAACAGGGGAGTAAGAATCAGCCCCAGCATTTT.

The V call is TRBV18, the J call TRBJ2-5; TRBD1 is a possible D gene (5 bases). The V end was cut by 0 bases, the J end by 3 bases, with 11 bases between. Germline assignment: CDR1 KGHSH and CDR2 LQKENI. This CDR3 comprises 15 residues. CDR3: CASSPPLAGKETQYF. CDR3 coding DNA: TGTGCCAGCTCACCACCGCTCGCAGGGAAAGAGACCCAGTACTTC. The full variable domain, completed using reference TRBV18 and TRBJ2-5, is NAGVMQNPRHLVRRRGQEARLRCSPMKGHSHVYWYRQLPEEGLKFMVYLQKENIIDESGMPKERFSAEFPKEGPSILRIQQVVRGDSAAYFCASSPPLAGKETQYFGPGTRLLVL.

This chain uses TRBV18 with TRBJ1-1; 7 nucleotides match TRBD1. CDR1 KGHSH and CDR2 LQKENI come from the germline V gene. J was trimmed by 6 bases and V by 4 bases; bases with no gene match: 2. The CDR3 consists of 12 residues. The CDR3 reads CASSQQGAEAFF. The CDR3 nucleotides are TGTGCCAGCTCACAGCAGGGGGCTGAAGCTTTCTTT.

This clone was detected a few times. The chain couples TRBV29-1 to TRBJ2-1; TRBD2 matches at 10 bases. The CDR3 is 15 residues long. After removal of 4 bases from V and 6 bases from J, the junction contained 9 bases not matched to a gene. Germline CDR1 and CDR2: SQVTM and ANQGSEA. The CDR3 sequence is CSVVPSSGSLNEQFF. The CDR3 DNA is TGCAGCGTTGTCCCCTCTAGCGGGAGCCTCAATGAGCAGTTCTTC.

This clone has just one count. The rearrangement uses TRBV18 and TRBJ1-1; D is unresolved. CDR3 size: 13 residues. Germline V gene sequence: CDR1 KGHSH, CDR2 LQKENI. V gave up 4 bases and J gave up 3 bases, with 9 bases separating them. For the CDR3, the DNA is TGTGCCAGCTCACTTTCCCCGGACACTGAAGCTTTCTTT. This codes for CASSLSPDTEAFF.

The genes are TRBV10-3 and TRBJ1-1; TRBD1 matches at 8 bases. Per germline, CDR1 ENHRY and CDR2 SYGVKD. Trimming cost V 4 bases and J 7 bases; bases outside gene matches: 2. The CDR3 has 12 residues. This chain's CDR3 is CAISGTGNEAFF. CDR3 coding DNA: TGTGCCATCAGTGGGACAGGGAATGAAGCTTTCTTT.

This clone was recorded once. The genes are TRBV30 and TRBJ1-4, with D possibly being TRBD1 (5 bases). Trimming left V 0 bases short and J 8 bases short, with 13 bases between. The CDR3 totals 14 residues. Germline V gene data show CDR1 as GTSNPN and CDR2 as SVGIG (reference sequence). The CDR3 region is CAWSVLRAGEKLFF. Written as DNA, the CDR3 is TGTGCCTGGAGTGTTCTCAGGGCGGGAGAAAAACTGTTTTTT.

V is TRBV4-1 and J is TRBJ2-1, with TRBD1 matching 8 bases. This CDR3 is built from 15 residues. The trim removed 5 bases at V and 3 bases at J, leaving 6 bases unmatched. Germline CDR1 and CDR2: MGHRA and YSYEKL. The CDR3 sequence: CASSVGQAYYNEQFF. In DNA form, the CDR3 reads TGCGCCAGCAGCGTGGGACAGGCCTACTACAATGAGCAGTTCTTC.

The chain couples TRBV2 to TRBJ1-5; TRBD1 matches 7 bases. V shed 0 bases, J shed 7 bases, and the junction held 3 bases outside the gene matches. Germline CDR1 reads SNHLY; CDR2 reads FYNNEI. This CDR3 is 14 amino acids long. The CDR3 is CASSEAGGRQPQHF. The CDR3 DNA reads as TGTGCCAGCAGTGAAGCAGGGGGCCGGCAGCCCCAGCATTTT.

The chain carries TRBV30 and TRBJ2-2; 13 nucleotides align to TRBD2. Trimming took 2 bases from V and 2 from J; bases not matched to a gene: 11. Germline loops: CDR1 GTSNPN, CDR2 SVGIG (reference sequence). This CDR3 contains 19 residues. The CDR3 DNA follows: TGTGCCTGGAGTCCCTCTCCGGGACTAGCGGGGTCTAACACCGGGGAGCTGTTTTTT. Protein sequence: CAWSPSPGLAGSNTGELFF.

The genes are TRBV10-3 and TRBJ2-3; 8 nucleotides match TRBD1. V dropped 6 bases and J dropped 0; count of bases not matched to a gene: 8. CDR1 and CDR2 from the germline V gene are ENHRY and SYGVKD. The CDR3 covers 16 residues. The CDR3, as DNA: TGTGCCATCAGCAACACACAGGGGGGAAGCACAGATACGCAGTATTTT. Translation gives CAISNTQGGSTDTQYF.

A single count supports this clone. The gene calls are TRBV4-1 and TRBJ1-1; D is uncertain. The germline V gene encodes CDR1 MGHRA and CDR2 YSYEKL. V was pared by 2 bases and J by 5 bases, with 9 bases between. The CDR3 length is 13 residues. The CDR3 nucleotides are TGCGCCAGCAGCCAATTCAGAGAGACTGAAGCTTTCTTT. Its protein is CASSQFRETEAFF.

This clone has a handful of counts. The chain joins TRBV6-5 to TRBJ2-3; D possibly matches TRBD1 or TRBD2 (5 bases each). The CDR3 is 15 residues long. The V and J ends lost 7 bases and 0 bases respectively, with 14 bases between them. Germline V gene lookup returns CDR1 MNHEY and CDR2 SVGAGI. This CDR3 reads CASTERGTSTDTQYF. The CDR3 nucleotides read TGTGCCAGCACCGAGAGGGGAACTAGCACAGATACGCAGTATTTT.

The chain carries TRBV30 and TRBJ2-7, with D hard to call. This CDR3 has 12 residues. Trimming stripped 0 bases from V and 2 bases from J, with 5 bases between. The germline CDR1 and CDR2 sequences are GTSNPN and SVGIG (reference sequence). This chain's CDR3 is CAWSVRPYEQYF. DNA of the CDR3: TGTGCCTGGAGTGTACGCCCCTACGAGCAGTACTTC. Combining the CDR3 with reference TRBV30 and TRBJ2-7 gives the whole variable domain SQTIHQWPATLVQPVGSPLSLECTVEGTSNPNLYWYRQAAGRGLQLLFYSVGIGQISSEVPQNLSASRPQDRQFILSSKKLLLSDSGFYLCAWSVRPYEQYFGPGTRLTVT.

The chain links TRBV28 to TRBJ2-2; D is undetermined. Trimming left V 3 bases short and J 2 bases short, with 10 bases between. The CDR3 extends over 15 amino acids. Germline CDR1 MDHEN, CDR2 SYDVKM. The CDR3 DNA reads as TGTGCCAGCAGTTTCCTGTCAGCAAACACCGGGGAGCTGTTTTTT. It translates to CASSFLSANTGELFF. Based on the CDR3 plus reference TRBV28 and TRBJ2-2, the full variable domain is DVKVTQSSRYLVKRTGEKVFLECVQDMDHENMFWYRQDPGLGLRLIYFSYDVKMKEKGDIPEGYSVSREKKERFSLILESASTNQTSMYLCASSFLSANTGELFFGEGSRLTVL.

The V and J genes are TRBV9 and TRBJ2-3; 12 nucleotides line up with TRBD2. The germline CDR1 and CDR2 sequences are SGDLS and YYNGEE. This CDR3 is built from 16 residues. V lost 1 base and J lost 4; bases outside the gene matches: 4. The CDR3 DNA is TGTGCCAGCAGCGTATCCGGGACTAGCGGGCCAGATACGCAGTATTTT. Its protein is CASSVSGTSGPDTQYF.

In this sample, this clone turned up once. The chain is built from TRBV7-8 and TRBJ2-7; possible D gene TRBD1, 5 bases. This CDR3 is 15 amino acids long. Germline V CDR1 and CDR2: SGHVS, FQNEAQ. V lost 1 base to trimming and J lost 5 bases, with 15 bases between them. The CDR3 nucleotides are TGTGCCAGCAGCTTAGGTTTTGGGGCCGGAGACGAGCAGTACTTC. Translating it yields CASSLGFGAGDEQYF.

The J gene is TRBJ1-5, the V gene TRBV27; D is perhaps TRBD1 (5 bases). Germline V lookup: CDR1 MNHEY, CDR2 SMNVEV (reference sequence). The CDR3 is made up of 14 amino acids. The V end lost 5 bases, the J end lost 3 bases, and 11 bases lay between the germline ends. CDR3 nucleotides: TGTGCCAGCAGTAGGACGGGGGACAATCAGCCCCAGCATTTT. As protein: CASSRTGDNQPQHF.